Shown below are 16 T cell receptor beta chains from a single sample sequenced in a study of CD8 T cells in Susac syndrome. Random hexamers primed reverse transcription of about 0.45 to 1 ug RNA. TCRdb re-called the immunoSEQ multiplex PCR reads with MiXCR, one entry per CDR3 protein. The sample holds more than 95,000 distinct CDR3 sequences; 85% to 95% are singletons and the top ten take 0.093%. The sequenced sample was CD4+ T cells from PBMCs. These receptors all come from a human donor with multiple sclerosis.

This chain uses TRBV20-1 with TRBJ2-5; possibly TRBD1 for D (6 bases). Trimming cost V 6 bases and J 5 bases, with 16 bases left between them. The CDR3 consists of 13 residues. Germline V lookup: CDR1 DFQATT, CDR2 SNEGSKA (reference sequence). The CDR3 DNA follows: TGCAGTGCGGGGGCGATGGGTCCGGAGACCCAGTACTTC. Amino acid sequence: CSAGAMGPETQYF.

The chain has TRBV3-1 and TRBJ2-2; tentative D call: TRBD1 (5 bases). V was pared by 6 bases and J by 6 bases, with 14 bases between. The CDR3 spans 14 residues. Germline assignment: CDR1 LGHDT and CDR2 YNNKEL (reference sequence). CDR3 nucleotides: TGTGCCAGCAGACAGGATCAAAGGTCCGGGGAGCTGTTTTTT. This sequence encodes CASRQDQRSGELFF.

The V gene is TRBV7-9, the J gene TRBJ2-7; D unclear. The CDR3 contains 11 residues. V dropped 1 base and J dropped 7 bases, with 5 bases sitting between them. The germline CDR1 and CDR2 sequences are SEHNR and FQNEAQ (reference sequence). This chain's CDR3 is CASSLGLEQYF. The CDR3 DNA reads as TGTGCCAGCAGCTTAGGTCTGGAGCAGTACTTC. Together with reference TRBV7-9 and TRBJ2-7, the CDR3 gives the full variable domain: DTGVSQNPRHKITKRGQNVTFRCDPISEHNRLYWYRQTLGQGPEFLTYFQNEAQLEKSRLLSDRFSAERPKGSFSTLEIQRTEQGDSAMYLCASSLGLEQYFGPGTRLTVT.

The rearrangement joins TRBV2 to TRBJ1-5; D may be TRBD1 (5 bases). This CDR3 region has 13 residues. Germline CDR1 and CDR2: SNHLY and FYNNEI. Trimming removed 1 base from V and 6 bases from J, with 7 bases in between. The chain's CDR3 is CASSEGGSQPQHF. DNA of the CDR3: TGTGCCAGCAGTGAAGGGGGGAGTCAGCCCCAGCATTTT.

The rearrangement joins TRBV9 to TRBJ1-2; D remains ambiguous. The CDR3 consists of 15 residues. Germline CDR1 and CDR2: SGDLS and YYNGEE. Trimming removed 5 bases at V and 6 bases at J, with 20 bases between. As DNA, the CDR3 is TGTGCCAGCAGTCAAGCGGTATTATTGGGAGATGGCTACACCTTC. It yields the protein CASSQAVLLGDGYTF.

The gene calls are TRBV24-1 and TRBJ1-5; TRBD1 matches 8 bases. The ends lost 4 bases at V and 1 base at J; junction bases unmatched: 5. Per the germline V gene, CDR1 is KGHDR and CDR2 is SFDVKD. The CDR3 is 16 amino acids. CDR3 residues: CATSERGQGSNQPQHF. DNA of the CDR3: TGTGCCACCAGTGAACGTGGACAGGGCAGCAATCAGCCCCAGCATTTT.

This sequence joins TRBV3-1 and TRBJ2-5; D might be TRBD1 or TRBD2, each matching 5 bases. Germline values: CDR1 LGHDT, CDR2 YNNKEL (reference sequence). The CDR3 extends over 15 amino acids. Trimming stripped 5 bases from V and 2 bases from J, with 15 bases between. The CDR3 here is CASSRGASWQETQYF. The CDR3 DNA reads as TGTGCCAGCAGCAGAGGGGCCTCGTGGCAAGAGACCCAGTACTTC.

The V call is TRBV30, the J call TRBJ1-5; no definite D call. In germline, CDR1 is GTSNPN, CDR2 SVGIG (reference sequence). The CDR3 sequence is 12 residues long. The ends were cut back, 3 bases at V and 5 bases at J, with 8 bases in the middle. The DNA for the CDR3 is TGTGCCTGGAGCGTAGGGTATCAGCCCCAGCATTTT. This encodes CAWSVGYQPQHF. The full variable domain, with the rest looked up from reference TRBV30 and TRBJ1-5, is SQTIHQWPATLVQPVGSPLSLECTVEGTSNPNLYWYRQAAGRGLQLLFYSVGIGQISSEVPQNLSASRPQDRQFILSSKKLLLSDSGFYLCAWSVGYQPQHFGDGTRLSIL.

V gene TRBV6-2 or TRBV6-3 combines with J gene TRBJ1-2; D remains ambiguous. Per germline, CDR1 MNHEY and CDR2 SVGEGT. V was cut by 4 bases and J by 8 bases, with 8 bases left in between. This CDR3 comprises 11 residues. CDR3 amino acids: CASSLGIGYTF. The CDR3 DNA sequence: TGTGCCAGCAGTTTGGGGATCGGCTACACCTTC.

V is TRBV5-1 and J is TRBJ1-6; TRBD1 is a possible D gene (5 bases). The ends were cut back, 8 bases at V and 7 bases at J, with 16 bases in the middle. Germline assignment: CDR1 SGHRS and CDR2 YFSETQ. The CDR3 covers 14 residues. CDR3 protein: CASTGTPGNSPLHF. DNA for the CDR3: TGCGCCAGTACCGGGACCCCCGGGAATTCACCCCTCCACTTT.

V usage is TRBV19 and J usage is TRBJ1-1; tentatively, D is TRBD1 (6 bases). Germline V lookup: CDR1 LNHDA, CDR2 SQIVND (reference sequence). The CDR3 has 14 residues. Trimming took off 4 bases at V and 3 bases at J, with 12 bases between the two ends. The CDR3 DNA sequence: TGTGCCAGTAGTACCCCGCAGGGGTACACTGAAGCTTTCTTT. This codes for CASSTPQGYTEAFF.

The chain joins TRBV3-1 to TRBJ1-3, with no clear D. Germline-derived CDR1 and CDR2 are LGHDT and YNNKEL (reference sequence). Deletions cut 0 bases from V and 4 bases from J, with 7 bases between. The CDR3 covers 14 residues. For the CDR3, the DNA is TGTGCCAGCAGCCAAGATGGAAGAGGAAACACCATATATTTT. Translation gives CASSQDGRGNTIYF.

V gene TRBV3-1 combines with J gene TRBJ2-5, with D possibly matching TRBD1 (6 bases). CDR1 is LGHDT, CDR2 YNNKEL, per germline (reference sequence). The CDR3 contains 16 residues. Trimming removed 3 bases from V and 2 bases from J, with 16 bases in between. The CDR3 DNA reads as TGTGCCAGCAGCCAGGGCAGGGGATTTAAGCAAGAGACCCAGTACTTC. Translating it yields CASSQGRGFKQETQYF.

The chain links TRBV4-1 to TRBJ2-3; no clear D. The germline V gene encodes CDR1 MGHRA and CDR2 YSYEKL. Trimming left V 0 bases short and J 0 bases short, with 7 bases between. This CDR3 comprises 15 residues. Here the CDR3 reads CASSQEHRSTDTQYF. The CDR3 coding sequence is TGCGCCAGCAGCCAAGAGCACAGAAGCACAGATACGCAGTATTTT.

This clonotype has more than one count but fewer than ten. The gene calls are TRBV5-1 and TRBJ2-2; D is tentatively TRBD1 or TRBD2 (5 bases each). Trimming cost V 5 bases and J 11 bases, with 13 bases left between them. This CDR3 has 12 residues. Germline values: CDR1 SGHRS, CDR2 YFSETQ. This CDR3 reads CASSFSGAELFF. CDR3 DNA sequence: TGCGCCAGCAGTTTTTCCGGGGCAGAGCTGTTTTTT.

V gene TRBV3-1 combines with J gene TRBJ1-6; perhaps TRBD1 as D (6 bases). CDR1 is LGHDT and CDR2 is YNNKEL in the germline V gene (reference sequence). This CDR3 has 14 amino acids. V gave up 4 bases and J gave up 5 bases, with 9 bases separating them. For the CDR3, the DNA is TGTGCCAGCAGCCTCCGGGACAATAATTCACCCCTCCACTTT. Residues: CASSLRDNNSPLHF.